The 30 T cell receptor beta chains in this list originate from one sample, sequenced in a study of cytomegalovirus exposure and HLA in healthy donors. The PCR ran on 60 Vbeta and 13 Jbeta primers. Libraries were prepared by immunoSEQ multiplex PCR; TCRdb keeps only in-frame clonotypes and omits some of them. The sample contains 150,000 to 200,000 clones, around 74% of which appear only once. The sequencing sample was made of PBMCs. The receptors were sampled from a woman aged 25 to 39 in good health and CMV-seronegative.

The chain has TRBV5-1 and TRBJ1-1; D unresolved. Trimming shortened V by 0 bases and J by 10 bases, and 13 bases separated the two germline ends. The V gene's germline CDR1 is SGHRS and CDR2 YFSETQ. This CDR3 contains 13 residues. CDR3 sequence: CASSLGGQLGAFF. CDR3 nucleotide sequence: TGCGCCAGCAGCTTGGGTGGGCAGCTGGGAGCTTTCTTT.

CDR3 amino acids: CASSVNRERNTEAFF. Written as DNA, the CDR3 is TGTGCCAGCAGCGTGAACAGGGAACGGAACACTGAAGCTTTCTTT. This chain connects TRBV5-6 to TRBJ1-1; D may be TRBD1 (6 bases). CDR1 and CDR2 from the germline V gene are SGHDT and YYEEEE. The length of the CDR3 is 15 residues. Trimming shortened V by 4 bases and J by 1 base, and 14 bases separated the two germline ends.

J is TRBJ1-1 and V is TRBV5-4; TRBD1 matches at 7 bases. Germline-derived CDR1 and CDR2 are SGHNT and YYREEE (reference sequence). J gave up 5 bases and V 2 bases, and 6 bases lay outside the gene matches. The CDR3 loop spans 14 amino acids. In nucleotides, the CDR3 is TGTGCCAGCAGCTTTACAGGGGTAGGGACTGAAGCTTTCTTT. Its protein is CASSFTGVGTEAFF.

J is TRBJ2-1 and V is TRBV6-1; 8 bases fit TRBD1. The V segment lost 10 bases and the J segment 8 bases; nucleotides outside the gene matches: 7. The CDR3 spans 12 residues. Germline assignment: CDR1 MNHNS and CDR2 SASEGT. The CDR3 region has the DNA TGTGCCACCCGGACAGGGAGTGATGAGCAGTTCTTC. Protein product: CATRTGSDEQFF.

The chain recombines TRBV5-1 with TRBJ1-2; 7 positions match TRBD1. This CDR3 has 13 amino acids. CDR1 is SGHRS, CDR2 YFSETQ, per germline. V lost 7 bases and J lost 5; bases outside the gene matches: 8. The CDR3 spells CASARDSRYGYTF. DNA of the CDR3: TGCGCCAGCGCTCGGGACAGCCGGTATGGCTACACCTTC.

The chain has TRBV30 and TRBJ2-5; 8 bases map to TRBD2. The DNA end is a closer match to TRBJ2-7, so the J assignment may be wrong. The CDR3 length is 14 residues. CDR1 is GTSNPN, CDR2 SVGIG, per germline (reference sequence). CDR3 protein: CAWSVSGGSYEQYF. The DNA of the CDR3 is TGTGCCTGGAGTGTCAGCGGGGGCTCCTACGAGCAGTACTTC.

This chain joins TRBV5-1 and TRBJ2-3; 8 positions agree with TRBD2. The germline V gene encodes CDR1 SGHRS and CDR2 YFSETQ. J was trimmed by 2 bases and V by 0 bases; bases with no gene match: 8. This CDR3 contains 17 residues. CDR3 residues: CASSLGYGGGHTDTQYF. The CDR3 nucleotides read TGCGCCAGCAGCTTGGGATACGGGGGGGGACACACAGATACGCAGTATTTT.

The chain has TRBV27 and TRBJ1-2, with D perhaps TRBD1 (5 bases). V was trimmed by 4 bases and J by 1 base, leaving 19 bases between them. This CDR3 has 17 residues. Germline CDR1 and CDR2: MNHEY and SMNVEV (reference sequence). The CDR3, as DNA: TGTGCCAGCAGTTCATCTGGGGGGTCCTACCGTAACTATGGCTACACCTTC. It encodes CASSSSGGSYRNYGYTF.

The chain joins TRBV6-5 to TRBJ2-1; 11 nucleotides align to TRBD2. This CDR3 region has 14 residues. Trimming at V came to 10 bases and at J to 7 bases, leaving 9 bases not matched to a gene. Germline V gives CDR1 MNHEY, CDR2 SVGAGI. Here the CDR3 reads CATTLAGGQNEQFF. CDR3 bases: TGTGCCACCACCTTAGCGGGGGGGCAGAATGAGCAGTTCTTC.

The V call is TRBV7-3, the J call TRBJ2-1; weak D call: TRBD2 (7 bases). CDR3 length: 16 residues. The germline V gene encodes CDR1 SGHTA and CDR2 FQGTGA. With 5 bases removed from V and 5 bases from J, the gap between germline ends came to 19 bases. The CDR3 is CASSPVRGGRDNEQFF. CDR3 nucleotide sequence: TGTGCCAGCAGCCCTGTGAGGGGGGGCCGGGACAATGAGCAGTTCTTC.

The genes are TRBV29-1 and TRBJ1-4; D perhaps matches TRBD1 (6 bases). V was trimmed by 8 bases and J by 7 bases, leaving 14 bases between them. Germline-derived CDR1 and CDR2 are SQVTM and ANQGSEA. CDR3 length: 12 amino acids. The CDR3 protein is CSFMGGAEKLFF. The CDR3 bases are TGCAGCTTCATGGGGGGGGCTGAAAAACTGTTTTTT.

This clone showed up just a few times. V usage is TRBV11-1 and J usage is TRBJ2-7; tentative D call: TRBD1 (6 bases). CDR1 and CDR2 (germline): SGHAT, FQDESV (reference sequence). The CDR3 runs 13 residues. Deletions cut 4 bases from V and 6 bases from J, with 13 bases between. The CDR3 region is CASSSDSFGEQYF. CDR3 sequence (DNA): TGTGCCAGCAGCTCGGACAGCTTCGGCGAGCAGTACTTC.

J is TRBJ1-2 and V is TRBV25-1; TRBD1 aligns across 10 bases. CDR1 MGHDK and CDR2 SYGVNS come from the germline V gene. This CDR3 has 16 amino acids. The V and J ends lost 2 bases and 3 bases, in that order; junction bases with no gene match: 6. The CDR3 nucleotides are TGTGCCAGCAGTGAACTCCGGACAGGGGGAGACTATGGCTACACCTTC. It yields the protein CASSELRTGGDYGYTF.

Remarks on this clone: Mismatch with germline at one junction end may stem from a read error. This chain connects TRBV5-1 to TRBJ1-6, with D hard to call. The germline V gene has CDR1 SGHRS and CDR2 YFSETQ. The CDR3 totals 15 residues. In DNA, the CDR3 is TGCGCCAGCAGCTTGGGGAGCAGCTATAATTCACTCCTCCACTTT. Its translation is CASSLGSSYNSLLHF. The full variable domain, with the rest looked up from reference TRBV5-1 and TRBJ1-6, is KAGVTQTPRYLIKTRGQQVTLSCSPISGHRSVSWYQQTPGQGLQFLFEYFSETQRNKGNFPGRFSGRQFSNSRSEMNVSTLELGDSALYLCASSLGSSYNSLLHFGNGTRLTVT.

The chain joins TRBV5-1 to TRBJ1-1, with unresolved D. Germline assignment: CDR1 SGHRS and CDR2 YFSETQ. CDR3 length: 14 amino acids. V was pared by 0 bases and J by 1 base, with 7 bases between. The CDR3 DNA sequence: TGCGCCAGCAGCTTGGCGGGTCGGAACACTGAAGCTTTCTTT. Residues: CASSLAGRNTEAFF.

This clone has just a few counts. The V and J genes are TRBV6-5 and TRBJ2-7; maybe TRBD1 (5 bases). Between the trimmed V and J ends, which lost 5 bases and 5 bases, there was a span of 16 bases. This CDR3 spans 14 amino acids. Looked up from germline, CDR1 is MNHEY and CDR2 is SVGAGI. The CDR3 region is CASSDKGIVDEQYF. DNA for the CDR3: TGTGCCAGCAGTGATAAGGGGATAGTAGACGAGCAGTACTTC.

This chain connects TRBV6-1 to TRBJ1-2; D may be TRBD1 (5 bases). From germline, CDR1 is MNHNS and CDR2 SASEGT. Trimming shortened V by 2 bases and J by 5 bases, and 12 bases separated the two germline ends. The CDR3 length is 14 residues. The DNA for the CDR3 is TGTGCCAGCAGTGAACTTGACAGAGGATATGGCTACACCTTC. Residues: CASSELDRGYGYTF.

About this clone: One end of the junction varies from germline; a read error may be responsible. The chain employs TRBV7-7 and TRBJ2-7; 10 nucleotides line up with TRBD1. The CDR3 spans 17 residues. Germline CDR1 and CDR2: SSHAT and FNYEAQ (reference sequence). For the CDR3, the DNA is TGTGCTAGCAGCTTGGGGGACCCCGGGACAGGGGAATACGAGCAGTACTTC. It yields the protein CASSLGDPGTGEYEQYF.

The rearrangement joins TRBV5-1 to TRBJ1-2; the D gene is possibly TRBD1 (5 bases). CDR1 is SGHRS, CDR2 YFSETQ, per germline. The V end was cut by 3 bases, the J end by 5 bases, with 14 bases between. This CDR3 comprises 14 residues. The CDR3 is CASSSGGKGYGYTF. CDR3 sequence (DNA): TGCGCCAGCAGCTCTGGGGGGAAGGGGTATGGCTACACCTTC.

V usage is TRBV23-1 and J usage is TRBJ2-2, with TRBD2 matching 10 bases. Being an ORF, TRBV23-1 has a function that is uncertain. V shed 2 bases, J shed 9 bases, and the junction held 9 bases outside the gene matches. The CDR3 is 16 amino acids. The CDR3 protein is CASSQKGGSGGRELFF. DNA for the CDR3: TGCGCCAGCAGTCAAAAAGGGGGTAGCGGGGGGCGGGAGCTGTTTTTT.

The rearrangement uses TRBV28 and TRBJ2-3, with 8 bases identical to TRBD1. Germline CDR1 and CDR2: MDHEN and SYDVKM. Trimming at V came to 2 bases and at J to 4 bases, leaving 11 bases not matched to a gene. This CDR3 is built from 17 residues. As DNA, the CDR3 is TGTGCCAGCAGTTTAATTGGCTGGGCAGGGGGCTCAGATACGCAGTATTTT. Protein sequence: CASSLIGWAGGSDTQYF.

The chain carries TRBV30 and TRBJ2-1; tentatively, D is TRBD2 (6 bases). CDR3 length equals 11 residues. Trimming left V 5 bases short and J 10 bases short, with 12 bases between. Germline V gene sequence: CDR1 GTSNPN, CDR2 SVGIG (reference sequence). The DNA for the CDR3 is TGTGCCTGGGCCCAGGAGGGAGAGCAGTTCTTC. Residues: CAWAQEGEQFF.

This clone was seen only a few times. V usage is TRBV16 and J usage is TRBJ1-4; D gene unclear. The germline CDR1 and CDR2 sequences are KGHSY and FQNENV. With 1 base removed from V and 0 bases from J, the gap between germline ends came to 9 bases. The CDR3 covers 16 residues. CDR3: CASSQLSSPTNEKLFF. The DNA of the CDR3 is TGTGCCAGCAGCCAATTGTCTAGCCCAACTAATGAAAAACTGTTTTTT.

This chain uses TRBV2 with TRBJ1-5; a weak D match, TRBD1 (6 bases). This CDR3 region has 14 residues. Trimming removed 6 bases at V and 3 bases at J, with 12 bases between. Germline-derived CDR1 and CDR2 are SNHLY and FYNNEI. CDR3 amino acids: CASRLTGNNQPQHF. As DNA, the CDR3 is TGTGCCAGCAGATTAACAGGGAACAATCAGCCCCAGCATTTT.

This chain links TRBV7-6 with TRBJ2-7; TRBD1 aligns across 9 bases. CDR3 length equals 18 residues. Trimming removed 5 bases from V and 3 bases from J; junction bases left unmatched: 17. Germline V lookup: CDR1 SGHVS, CDR2 FNYEAQ. The CDR3 loop is CASSVGQPGTGRSYEQYF. The CDR3 coding sequence is TGTGCCAGCAGCGTCGGACAACCTGGGACAGGGCGAAGCTACGAGCAGTACTTC.

Comment on this clone: One end of the junction varies from germline; a read error may be responsible. The CDR3 DNA is TGCGCCAGCAGCTCTGGACAGGAGAAAAACCTGTTTTTT. Amino acid sequence: CASSSGQEKNLFF. This chain joins TRBV5-1 and TRBJ1-4, with 7 bases aligning to TRBD1. The CDR3 extends over 13 amino acids. Germline-derived CDR1 and CDR2 are SGHRS and YFSETQ.

This clone has just a few counts. The CDR3 loop reads CATHYSPSGQPFLYGYTF. CDR3 nucleotide sequence: TGTGCCACCCATTACTCGCCCTCTGGACAGCCCTTCCTCTATGGCTACACCTTC. The chain combines TRBV5-6 with TRBJ1-2; possibly TRBD1 for D (6 bases). This CDR3 comprises 18 residues. Trimming pared 9 bases from V and 4 bases from J, leaving 31 bases between. CDR1 and CDR2 (germline): SGHDT, YYEEEE.

This clone came up a few times. The chain carries TRBV15 and TRBJ2-7; D perhaps matches TRBD1 (6 bases). Germline assignment: CDR1 LNHNV and CDR2 YYDKDF (reference sequence). This CDR3 region has 15 residues. The ends were cut back, 0 bases at V and 5 bases at J, with 14 bases in the middle. The CDR3 DNA follows: TGTGCCACCAGCAGAGAAAACTTCAGGGGCCACGAGCAGTACTTC. Amino acids: CATSRENFRGHEQYF. The variable domain in full, completed from reference TRBV15 and TRBJ2-7, reads DAMVIQNPRYQVTQFGKPVTLSCSQTLNHNVMYWYQQKSSQAPKLLFHYYDKDFNNEADTPDNFQSRRPNTSFCFLDIRSPGLGDTAMYLCATSRENFRGHEQYFGPGTRLTVT.

This clone was seen more than once but under ten times. The chain is built from TRBV29-1 and TRBJ2-3, with 7 bases fitting TRBD2. The CDR3 runs to 12 residues. In germline, CDR1 is SQVTM, CDR2 ANQGSEA. With V trimmed by 8 bases and J by 4 bases, 6 bases remained unmatched. CDR3 nucleotides: TGCAGCTTCCGACTAGCCCCAGATACGCAGTATTTT. Residues: CSFRLAPDTQYF.

This chain links TRBV30 with TRBJ1-1; D is perhaps TRBD1 (5 bases). Trimming cost V 3 bases and J 0 bases, with 20 bases left between them. Germline assignment: CDR1 GTSNPN and CDR2 SVGIG (reference sequence). The CDR3 has 17 amino acids. The chain's CDR3 is CAWSIPGLSYMNTEAFF. CDR3 bases: TGTGCCTGGAGCATTCCGGGACTCTCCTATATGAACACTGAAGCTTTCTTT.